The clone carrying this T cell receptor (beta chain) appeared once. Its antigen is unidentified. This record belongs to a study of beta chain features in type 1 diabetes. About the research overall: Cells sorted and examined across all samples totaled approximately 100,000,000. Study conclusions and caveats: There was a possibility that cDNA sequencing over-represented cells with high TCR expression. Significant though moderate, a shortening of TCRB CDR3s appeared in all four CD4+ subsets of Type 1 diabetes patients.

Populations obtained by sorting all exceeded 95% purity. This CDR3 is built from 14 residues. Trimming took 5 bases from V and 7 from J, leaving 16 bases between them. The germline gives CDR1 SGHRS, CDR2 YFSETQ. Expressed TCRB transcripts were sequenced, since all the RNA that had been isolated was reverse transcribed. The protocol was immunoSEQ multiplex PCR, while the TCRdb copy is restricted to in-frame clones and leaves out a portion. The sample has approximately 41,000 clones; approximately 61% are singletons. The sequence derives from a young man with type 1 diabetes. Some clones in this sample may be carry-over from other donors' samples. V usage is TRBV5-1 and J usage is TRBJ2-1, with D maybe TRBD2 (5 bases). Sequencing input: Tregs from blood. The CDR3 nucleotides read TGCGCCAGCAGACTTGGTATGGGGAGAAATGAGCAGTTCTTC. Amino acid sequence: CASRLGMGRNEQFF.